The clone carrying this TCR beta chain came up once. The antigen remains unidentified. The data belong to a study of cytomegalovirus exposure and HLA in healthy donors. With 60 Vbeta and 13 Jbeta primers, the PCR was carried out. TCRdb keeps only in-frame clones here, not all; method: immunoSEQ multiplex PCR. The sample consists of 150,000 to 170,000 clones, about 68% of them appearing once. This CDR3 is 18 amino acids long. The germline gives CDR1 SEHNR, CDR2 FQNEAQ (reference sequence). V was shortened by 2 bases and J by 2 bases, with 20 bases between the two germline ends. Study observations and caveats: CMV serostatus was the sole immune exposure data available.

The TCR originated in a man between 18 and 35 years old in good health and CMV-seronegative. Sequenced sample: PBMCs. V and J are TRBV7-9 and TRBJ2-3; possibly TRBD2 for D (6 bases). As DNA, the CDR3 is TGTGCCAGCAGCTTATCTGTTGGAGGGAGCCCCTCCACAGATACGCAGTATTTT. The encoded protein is CASSLSVGGSPSTDTQYF.